These T cell receptor beta chains were read from a single sample in a study of PD-L1 blockade in urothelial cancer. Profiling relied on immunoSEQ multiplex PCR, and the TCRdb table lists in-frame clones only, not all of them. The sample includes approximately 100,000 clones, about 90% of them seen just once. The sequenced sample was PBMCs, obtained around atezolizumab (anti-PD-L1) treatment. These receptors were collected from a woman aged 80 or over with urothelial cancer. The CDR3 runs from the conserved cysteine through the conserved F or W. D genes are given only for firm matches. Clone size is shown for a subset of rows, as once, few, many or a class of expanded clone.

TRBV5-1	-	TRBJ2-2	-	CASSPTTLAGGIDTGELFF	TGCGCCAGCAGCCCAACGACCTTAGCTGGGGGGATCGACACCGGGGAGCTGTTTTTT
TRBV7-8	-	TRBJ2-7	TRBD1	CASSRDRVDEQYF	TGTGCCAGCAGCCGGGACAGGGTGGACGAGCAGTACTTC
TRBV5-1	-	TRBJ2-5	-	CASTSGSSLAQETQYF	TGCGCCAGCACCTCCGGGAGTTCGCTCGCCCAAGAGACCCAGTACTTC
TRBV5-5	-	TRBJ1-2	-	CASSFIGQGPMGYTF	TGTGCCAGCAGCTTCATTGGGCAGGGTCCCATGGGCTACACCTTC
TRBV4-2	-	TRBJ1-1	-	CASRQTGSGYTEAFF	TGTGCCAGCAGACAAACAGGGTCGGGATATACTGAAGCTTTCTTT
TRBV9	-	TRBJ1-2	TRBD1	CASSAGTGYYGYTF	TGTGCCAGCAGCGCCGGGACAGGGTACTATGGCTACACCTTC
TRBV11-2	-	TRBJ2-5	-	CASSPLAKETQYF	TGTGCCAGCAGCCCCCTAGCGAAAGAGACCCAGTACTTC
TRBV19	-	TRBJ1-5	-	CASTTQGLNQPQHF	TGTGCCAGTACCACCCAGGGCTTAAATCAGCCCCAGCATTTT
TRBV5-1	-	TRBJ1-4	-	CASSLTSGVRGEKLFF	TGCGCCAGCAGCTTAACGTCAGGGGTGCGGGGGGAAAAACTGTTTTTT
TRBV19	-	TRBJ2-1	TRBD2	CASSSGLAGTNEQFF	TGTGCCAGTAGTTCCGGACTAGCGGGAACGAATGAGCAGTTCTTC
TRBV2	-	TRBJ2-2	TRBD1	CASSRQGANTGELFF	TGTGCCAGCAGTAGACAGGGGGCGAACACCGGGGAGCTGTTTTTT
TRBV5-1	few	TRBJ1-1	TRBD1	CASSLGGTGATEAFF	TGCGCCAGCAGCTTGGGGGGTACAGGGGCCACTGAAGCTTTCTTT
TRBV19	-	TRBJ1-1	TRBD1	CASSPDRESLAFF	TGTGCCAGTAGCCCCGACAGGGAATCACTGGCTTTCTTT
TRBV27	-	TRBJ1-5	-	CASSPGGKGQPQHF	TGTGCCAGCAGTCCGGGGGGAAAAGGTCAGCCCCAGCATTTT
TRBV27	-	TRBJ1-1	TRBD1	CASSLWGTVNTEAFF	TGTGCCAGCAGTTTATGGGGGACAGTGAACACTGAAGCTTTCTTT
TRBV10-1	-	TRBJ2-1	TRBD2	CASSDSGRASNEQFF	TGCGCCAGCAGTGACAGCGGGAGGGCCTCTAATGAGCAGTTCTTC
TRBV7-3	-	TRBJ2-1	-	CASSLSRNEQFF	TGTGCCAGCAGCTTATCGCGGAATGAGCAGTTCTTC
TRBV11-3	once	TRBJ2-7	TRBD1	CASSLGGTAKEQYF	TGTGCCAGCAGCTTAGGGGGGACAGCGAAAGAGCAGTACTTC
TRBV5-8	-	TRBJ2-2	TRBD2	CASSHRTSGRAQGGELFF	TGTGCCAGCAGCCACCGGACTAGCGGGAGGGCCCAAGGCGGGGAGCTGTTTTTT
TRBV15	-	TRBJ2-7	TRBD1	CATSREGQGYEQYF	TGTGCCACCAGCAGAGAAGGACAGGGTTACGAGCAGTACTTC